This T cell receptor (beta chain) comes out of a study of blood T cell repertoires in COVID-19. Study-wide background: COVID-19 samples from acute and convalescent phases originated in the United States, Italy and Spain. From T cells, B-cell-depleted T cells, or PBMCs came the material, which was cDNA or gDNA.

Authors' methods: The assay estimated nucleated cells by amplifying reference gene primers. Assay: immunoSEQ multiplex PCR; the TCRdb copy retains only in-frame clones and omits some. V and J calls and clone size follow that table, whereas D and trimming were derived from the DNA. Of 150,000 to 180,000 clones in the sample, 80% to 90% were seen once. Deletions cut 1 base from V and 2 bases from J, with 16 bases between. The length of the CDR3 is 17 residues. CDR1 is MGHDK, CDR2 SYGVNS, per germline. The material sequenced was peripheral blood. The chain is built from TRBV25-1 and TRBJ2-3, with D perhaps matching TRBD2 (5 bases). The source is a woman between 40 and 55 years old with acute or convalescent COVID-19. This CDR3 reads CASSESGLPGPTDTQYF. CDR3 coding DNA: TGTGCCAGCAGTGAATCCGGACTGCCCGGGCCCACAGATACGCAGTATTTT.